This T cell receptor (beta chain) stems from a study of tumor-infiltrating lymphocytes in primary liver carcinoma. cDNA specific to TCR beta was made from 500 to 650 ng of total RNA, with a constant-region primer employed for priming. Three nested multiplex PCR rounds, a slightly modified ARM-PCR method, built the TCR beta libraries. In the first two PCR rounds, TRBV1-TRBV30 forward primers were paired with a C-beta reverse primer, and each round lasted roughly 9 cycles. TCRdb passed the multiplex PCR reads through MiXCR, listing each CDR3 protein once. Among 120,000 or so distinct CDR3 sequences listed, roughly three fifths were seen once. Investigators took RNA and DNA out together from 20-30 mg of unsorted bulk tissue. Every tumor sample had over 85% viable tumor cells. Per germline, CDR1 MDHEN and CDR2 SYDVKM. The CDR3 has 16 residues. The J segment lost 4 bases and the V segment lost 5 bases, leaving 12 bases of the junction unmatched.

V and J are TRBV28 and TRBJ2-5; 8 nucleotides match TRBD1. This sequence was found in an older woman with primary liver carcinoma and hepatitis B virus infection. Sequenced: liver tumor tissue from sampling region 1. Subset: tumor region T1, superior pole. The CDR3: CASSGGGTGPRETQYF. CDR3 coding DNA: TGTGCCAGCAGTGGAGGGGGGACAGGTCCACGAGAGACCCAGTACTTC.